This T cell receptor (beta chain) came from a study of human T cells and chemical hapten exposure. On the study more broadly: The upper back received 0.01% DPC by patch testing, with results read at 6 days. Notes on the study in general: Sensitizing to DPC left TCRs with a frequency above 1 in 1000 unaltered. Patch test score showed a positive correlation with PT1 expanded TCR counts.

Library construction involved attaching unique molecular identifiers to individual cDNA molecules, which allowed quantitative, reproducible TCR counting. TCRdb fed the reads into MiXCR, producing one record per CDR3 protein. The sample includes just over 2,500 distinct CDR3 sequences, 40% to 55% of them seen just once. The treatment here: therapeutic diphenylcyclopropenone sensitization with weekly scalp DPC. Non-pregnant alopecia patients aged 18 to 70, suitable for DPC therapy. V was trimmed by 2 bases and J by 0 bases, leaving 10 bases between them. The germline V gene has CDR1 SGHAT and CDR2 FQNNGV. CDR3 size: 15 residues. Of note for this clonotype: The antigen remains undetermined.

Source: whole blood, taken before DPC sensitization or 2, 6, or about 24 weeks after (not recorded which). The V call is TRBV11-2, the J call TRBJ2-5; tentative D call: TRBD2 (5 bases). The TCR was taken from an adult with alopecia areata. Some clones in this sample may be carry-over from other donors' samples. This table probably holds off-target reads from a library built for another chain. The CDR3 loop reads CASSLYRADQETQYF. CDR3 nucleotides: TGTGCCAGCAGCTTATATCGAGCGGACCAAGAGACCCAGTACTTC.